Sequencing of this TCR beta chain was carried out in a study of cytomegalovirus exposure and HLA in healthy donors. Overall study results and limits: There were some V segments, including TRBV6-2 and TRBV6-3, excluded as indistinguishable.

A multiplex PCR was run with 60 Vbeta primers and 13 Jbeta primers. Clones were read by immunoSEQ multiplex PCR, and TCRdb kept only the in-frame ones, dropping some. The data contain around 58,000 clones, under 85% of them seen just once; the ten biggest clones take up approximately 4.8%. This clone appeared a few times. Antigen specificity is unknown. Healthy bone marrow donors made up the donors. Trimming stripped 8 bases from V and 5 bases from J, with 7 bases between. The CDR3 length is 12 residues. Germline V gives CDR1 MGHDK, CDR2 SYGVNS. Sequencing was done on a sample of PBMCs. The rearrangement links TRBV25-1 to TRBJ1-6; D remains unclear. The clonotype comes from a male donor in good health and CMV-seropositive. Written as DNA, the CDR3 is TGTGCCAGCTCACAGAATAATTCACCCCTCCACTTT. It translates to CASSQNNSPLHF. The whole variable domain, remainder taken from reference TRBV25-1 and TRBJ1-6, is EADIYQTPRYLVIGTGKKITLECSQTMGHDKMYWYQQDPGMELHLIHYSYGVNSTEKGDLSSESTVSRIRTEHFPLTLESARPSHTSQYLCASSQNNSPLHFGNGTRLTVT.